This T cell receptor (beta chain) was profiled in a study of CD8+CD57+ T cells in acquired aplastic anemia. For CDR3 and TCR beta VDJ profiling, genomic DNA was the template used. TCRdb processed the reads anew with MiXCR; each CDR3 protein has one entry. Among under 150,000 distinct CDR3 sequences, 41% were seen once, and the ten largest hold 8.4%. This CDR3 has 16 amino acids. The V end was cut by 1 base, the J end by 9 bases, with 16 bases between. Per the germline V gene, CDR1 is SGHVS and CDR2 is FNYEAQ. Material for sequencing was sorted CD4+, CD8+, or CD8+CD57+ T cells (not recorded which) from PBMCs. This clonotype was sampled from a human donor in good health, serving as a control. The J gene is TRBJ1-6, the V gene TRBV7-6, with D possibly matching TRBD1 (5 bases). The CDR3 sequence: CASSLVAGPKGSPLHF. CDR3 nucleotides: TGTGCCAGCAGCTTAGTAGCAGGGCCAAAGGGTTCACCCCTCCACTTT.